Listed here are 18 T cell receptor beta chains from one sample, sequenced in a study of blood T cell repertoires in COVID-19 (TCRdb year 2020). The receptor library was made with the immunoSEQ multiplex PCR assay. Sourced from immuneACCESS, this table was stored by TCRdb with only in-frame sequences that have V and J called. A share of the clones is absent; for the studies checked, an unresolved V gene accounts for under half, and the remainder has no known explanation. The sample yields about 260,000 clones; less than 90% were counted once. About 4% of the sample is taken by the ten largest. The sequenced material came from peripheral blood. The source of these receptors is a man in his sixties who had recovered from COVID-19.

The chain employs TRBV19 and TRBJ1-6; D may be TRBD1 (6 bases). Per the germline V gene, CDR1 is LNHDA and CDR2 is SQIVND (reference sequence). This CDR3 has 14 residues. V was cut by 6 bases and J by 4 bases, with 10 bases left in between. The CDR3 coding sequence is TGTGCCAGTAGCAACAGGGTATATAATTCACCCCTCCACTTT. Protein product: CASSNRVYNSPLHF. The full variable domain, rest sourced from reference TRBV19 and TRBJ1-6, is DGGITQSPKYLFRKEGQNVTLSCEQNLNHDAMYWYRQDPGQGLRLIYYSQIVNDFQKGDIAEGYSVSREKKESFPLTVTSAQKNPTAFYLCASSNRVYNSPLHFGNGTRLTVT.

This clone was seen a single time. The chain links TRBV4-2 to TRBJ1-4, with D perhaps matching TRBD1 (5 bases). Trimming pared 4 bases from V and 3 bases from J, leaving 15 bases between. Per germline, CDR1 LGHNA and CDR2 YNFKEQ. CDR3 length: 16 residues. The CDR3 spells CASSRQWGGANEKLFF. The CDR3 DNA follows: TGTGCCAGCAGCCGCCAGTGGGGGGGGGCTAATGAAAAACTGTTTTTT.

V usage is TRBV6-5 and J usage is TRBJ2-3; 10 positions agree with TRBD2. V was clipped by 6 bases and J by 1 base; unmatched bases: 4. Germline CDR1 and CDR2: MNHEY and SVGAGI. The CDR3 extends over 15 amino acids. CDR3 coding DNA: TGTGCCAGCAGCACCGGGACTAGCGGCACAGATACGCAGTATTTT. Translation: CASSTGTSGTDTQYF.

This clone appeared a few times. The rearrangement joins TRBV5-1 to TRBJ1-6; TRBD1 matches 10 bases. V was clipped by 6 bases and J by 1 base; unmatched bases: 7. CDR3 size: 17 residues. Germline V CDR1 and CDR2: SGHRS, YFSETQ. In DNA, the CDR3 is TGCGCCAGCAAGCCCGGACAGGGGGTGTCCTATAATTCACCCCTCCACTTT. Residues: CASKPGQGVSYNSPLHF.

The rearrangement joins TRBV19 to TRBJ2-3, with 9 bases fitting TRBD2. Germline CDR1 is LNHDA and CDR2 is SQIVND (reference sequence). This CDR3 has 13 residues. After removal of 5 bases from V and 4 bases from J, the junction contained 1 base not matched to a gene. The CDR3 region has the DNA TGTGCCAGTAGTTGGACTAGCGCAGATACGCAGTATTTT. Its protein is CASSWTSADTQYF. Full variable domain (remainder filled in from reference TRBV19 and TRBJ2-3): DGGITQSPKYLFRKEGQNVTLSCEQNLNHDAMYWYRQDPGQGLRLIYYSQIVNDFQKGDIAEGYSVSREKKESFPLTVTSAQKNPTAFYLCASSWTSADTQYFGPGTRLTVL.

V is TRBV4-1 and J is TRBJ1-3; D call uncertain. Trimming cost V 4 bases and J 0 bases, with 13 bases left between them. The CDR3 contains 16 residues. The V gene's germline CDR1 is MGHRA and CDR2 YSYEKL. The CDR3 bases are TGCGCCAGCAGCCTTGTTCACCCGAGCTCTGGAAACACCATATATTTT. Encoded protein: CASSLVHPSSGNTIYF.

The rearrangement uses TRBV6-5 and TRBJ2-1, with TRBD2 matching 10 bases. With V trimmed by 2 bases and J by 0 bases, 1 base remained unmatched. The CDR3 consists of 16 residues. The V gene's germline CDR1 is MNHEY and CDR2 SVGAGI. CDR3 sequence (DNA): TGTGCCAGCAGTTACAAGCGGGGGGGCTCCTACAATGAGCAGTTCTTC. Amino acids: CASSYKRGGSYNEQFF.

The rearrangement joins TRBV27 to TRBJ1-5, with 8 bases that match TRBD1. Germline V gives CDR1 MNHEY, CDR2 SMNVEV (reference sequence). The V segment lost 3 bases and the J segment 7 bases; nucleotides outside the gene matches: 14. This CDR3 region has 17 residues. CDR3 amino acids: CASSFAGTGVKRQPQHF. For the CDR3, the DNA is TGTGCCAGCAGTTTTGCCGGGACAGGCGTCAAGAGGCAGCCCCAGCATTTT.

The rearrangement links TRBV19 to TRBJ2-1; D might be TRBD1 (6 bases). This CDR3 is built from 14 residues. Germline values: CDR1 LNHDA, CDR2 SQIVND (reference sequence). V was clipped by 7 bases and J by 3 bases, with 13 bases between them. The CDR3 bases are TGTGCCAGTATTCCGGGACATAACTACAATGAGCAGTTCTTC. Translation: CASIPGHNYNEQFF.

The chain recombines TRBV28 with TRBJ1-3; 8 bases agree with TRBD1. After removal of 3 bases from V and 4 bases from J, the junction contained 11 bases not matched to a gene. There are 17 residues in the CDR3. Germline CDR1 reads MDHEN; CDR2 reads SYDVKM. CDR3 nucleotides: TGTGCCAGCAGTTTTAATTCCAGGGGGCGATCCGGAAACACCATATATTTT. This gives the protein CASSFNSRGRSGNTIYF.

V gene TRBV5-1 combines with J gene TRBJ2-1, with TRBD1 identical over 8 bases. Germline V gene lookup returns CDR1 SGHRS and CDR2 YFSETQ. Trimming took 4 bases from V and 6 from J; bases not matched to a gene: 6. The CDR3 runs 14 residues. CDR3 residues: CASSQTGEVNEQFF. CDR3 DNA: TGCGCCAGCAGCCAGACAGGGGAAGTCAATGAGCAGTTCTTC.

The rearrangement uses TRBV5-4 and TRBJ1-2; TRBD1 matches at 7 bases. V lost 5 bases, J lost 5 bases, and 12 bases stayed unmatched. The length of the CDR3 is 15 residues. The germline gives CDR1 SGHNT, CDR2 YYREEE (reference sequence). This CDR3 is CASRLMTGYTYGYTF. The DNA of the CDR3 is TGTGCCAGCAGATTGATGACAGGGTATACGTATGGCTACACCTTC.

The chain uses TRBV11-2 and TRBJ1-5; the match to TRBD1 covers 12 bases. The CDR3 is made up of 16 amino acids. Germline loops: CDR1 SGHAT, CDR2 FQNNGV. V lost 5 bases and J lost 6; bases outside the gene matches: 8. DNA for the CDR3: TGTGCCAGCAGCACGGGACAGGGGGCAAAAGGTCAGCCCCAGCATTTT. Its protein is CASSTGQGAKGQPQHF.

The rearrangement joins TRBV11-2 to TRBJ2-7; 11 bases are a match to TRBD2. Germline V gives CDR1 SGHAT, CDR2 FQNNGV. This CDR3 spans 14 amino acids. The J segment lost 4 bases and the V segment lost 1 base, leaving 0 bases of the junction unmatched. For the CDR3, the DNA is TGTGCCAGCAGCTTAGGACTAGCGGGGTACGAGCAGTACTTC. Its protein is CASSLGLAGYEQYF.

V and J are TRBV3-1 (or the pseudogene TRBV3-2) and TRBJ1-5; no reliable D call. Trimming removed 0 bases at V and 9 bases at J, with 15 bases between. This CDR3 is built from 15 residues. Per the germline V gene, CDR1 is LGHDT and CDR2 is YNNKEL (reference sequence). The CDR3 DNA reads TGTGCCAGCAGCCAAGACTGGCCCAATAAAAGGCCCCAGCATTTT. This sequence encodes CASSQDWPNKRPQHF.

The rearrangement uses TRBV5-1 and TRBJ2-2, with D possibly matching TRBD1 (5 bases). Trimming left V 2 bases short and J 3 bases short, with 14 bases between. Germline lookup yields CDR1 SGHRS and CDR2 YFSETQ. CDR3 size: 16 residues. CDR3: CASSFSQGGDTGELFF. Here the CDR3 DNA reads TGCGCCAGCAGCTTTTCTCAGGGTGGGGACACCGGGGAGCTGTTTTTT.

This sequence joins TRBV5-4 and TRBJ2-7, with TRBD1 identical over 11 bases. Trimming removed 8 bases from V and 5 bases from J; junction bases left unmatched: 6. Germline CDR1 SGHNT, CDR2 YYREEE (reference sequence). There are 13 residues in the CDR3. CDR3 DNA sequence: TGTGCCAGTACCCGGGACAGGGGGGACGAGCAGTACTTC. This encodes CASTRDRGDEQYF.

The chain links TRBV5-1 to TRBJ2-7; TRBD1 aligns across 9 bases. V shed 3 bases, J shed 1 base, and the junction held 8 bases outside the gene matches. CDR3 length: 16 amino acids. Looked up from germline, CDR1 is SGHRS and CDR2 is YFSETQ. In nucleotides, the CDR3 is TGCGCCAGCAGCTCGGGGACAGGGCGGGGATCCTACGAGCAGTACTTC. Its protein is CASSSGTGRGSYEQYF.